The rows below give T cell receptor beta chains drawn from one sample of a study of T cells in Graves' hyperthyroidism and ophthalmopathy. Each CDR3 protein is one row after TCRdb ran MiXCR on the multiplex PCR reads. The sample yields fewer than 110,000 distinct CDR3 sequences, roughly 50% seen once. What was sequenced was blood. All receptors derive from a man aged 40-49 years with Graves' hyperthyroidism. Both conserved end residues are part of each CDR3. The D gene is left open where the match is weak. Not every row has a clone size; where given, it reads once, few, many or a size class.

v_call: TRBV20-1
j_call: TRBJ2-3
clone_size: -
cdr3_length: 14
d_call: TRBD2
cdr3_nt: TGCAGTGCTAGAGGTAGCGGGGTCACAGATACGCAGTATTTT
cdr3_aa: CSARGSGVTDTQYF

v_call: TRBV27
j_call: TRBJ1-2
clone_size: -
cdr3_length: 14
d_call: -
cdr3_nt: TGTGCCAGCAGTTTGGGCAGGCTTGGCTATGGCTACACCTTC
cdr3_aa: CASSLGRLGYGYTF

v_call: TRBV7-8
j_call: TRBJ1-1
clone_size: few
cdr3_length: 14
d_call: -
cdr3_nt: TGTGCCAGCAGTTACCCCGGGGGGCTGACTGAAGCTTTCTTT
cdr3_aa: CASSYPGGLTEAFF

v_call: TRBV2
j_call: TRBJ2-7
clone_size: once
cdr3_length: 24
d_call: -
cdr3_nt: -
cdr3_aa: CASSQTSVYFCAIKEGFGAEEQYF

v_call: TRBV7-2
j_call: TRBJ1-4
clone_size: -
cdr3_length: 15
d_call: -
cdr3_nt: TGTGCCAGCAGTTTATTGTCCGGCGCGGCTGAAAAACTGTTTTTT
cdr3_aa: CASSLLSGAAEKLFF

v_call: TRBV19
j_call: TRBJ1-1
clone_size: many
cdr3_length: 17
d_call: TRBD1
cdr3_nt: TGTGCCAGTAGTCGATGGGGATCAGGGGGACCAAACACTGAAGCTTTCTTT
cdr3_aa: CASSRWGSGGPNTEAFF

v_call: TRBV2
j_call: TRBJ2-7
clone_size: -
cdr3_length: 13
d_call: -
cdr3_nt: TGTGCCAGCAGTGAGGGAGGGGGCTACGAGCGGTACTTC
cdr3_aa: CASSEGGGYERYF

v_call: TRBV29-1
j_call: TRBJ2-3
clone_size: many
cdr3_length: 17
d_call: TRBD2
cdr3_nt: TGCAGCGTTGATGGTCTAGCGGGGGGGGGGACCACAGATACGCAGTATTTT
cdr3_aa: CSVDGLAGGGTTDTQYF

v_call: TRBV10-1
j_call: TRBJ2-7
clone_size: -
cdr3_length: 21
d_call: TRBD2
cdr3_nt: TGCGCCAGCAGTGAGCCTAGGATCCAGCCCGGGAGGAGTCCGAGCTCCTACGAGCAGTACTTC
cdr3_aa: CASSEPRIQPGRSPSSYEQYF

v_call: TRBV20-1
j_call: TRBJ2-7
clone_size: many
cdr3_length: 15
d_call: -
cdr3_nt: TGCAGTGCTAGAGACCCGACGACTGTGCCCTACGAGCAGTACTTC
cdr3_aa: CSARDPTTVPYEQYF

v_call: TRBV2
j_call: TRBJ2-6
clone_size: -
cdr3_length: 14
d_call: -
cdr3_nt: TGTGCCAGCAGAGGGGAAGCTGGGGCCAACGTCCTGACTTTC
cdr3_aa: CASRGEAGANVLTF

v_call: TRBV29-1
j_call: TRBJ2-7
clone_size: many
cdr3_length: 13
d_call: -
cdr3_nt: TGCAGCGTTGTACTCGGGCGCTCCTACGAGCAGTACTTC
cdr3_aa: CSVVLGRSYEQYF

v_call: TRBV30
j_call: TRBJ2-7
clone_size: many
cdr3_length: 11
d_call: -
cdr3_nt: TGTGCCTGGAGTGTACGGTACGAGCAGTACTTC
cdr3_aa: CAWSVRYEQYF

v_call: TRBV11-2
j_call: TRBJ2-7
clone_size: many
cdr3_length: 16
d_call: TRBD1
cdr3_nt: TGTGCCAGCAGCGAAGGGGCCGGGACAGGGGGCTACGAGCAGTACTTC
cdr3_aa: CASSEGAGTGGYEQYF

v_call: TRBV2
j_call: TRBJ1-5
clone_size: many
cdr3_length: 13
d_call: TRBD1
cdr3_nt: TGTGCCAGCAGTGGGACAGGGAATCAGCCCCAGCATTTT
cdr3_aa: CASSGTGNQPQHF

v_call: TRBV29-1
j_call: TRBJ1-3
clone_size: -
cdr3_length: 11
d_call: -
cdr3_nt: TGCGGCGTCCTACTAGGAGACACCATATATTTT
cdr3_aa: CGVLLGDTIYF

v_call: TRBV9
j_call: TRBJ1-1
clone_size: -
cdr3_length: 14
d_call: -
cdr3_nt: TGTGCCAGCAGCGTAGACAGTACGAACACTGAAGCTTTCTTT
cdr3_aa: CASSVDSTNTEAFF

v_call: TRBV7-2
j_call: TRBJ1-2
clone_size: once
cdr3_length: 12
d_call: -
cdr3_nt: TGTGCCAGCAGCACGGACCACTATGGCTACACCTTC
cdr3_aa: CASSTDHYGYTF

v_call: TRBV7-2
j_call: TRBJ1-2
clone_size: -
cdr3_length: 16
d_call: TRBD1
cdr3_nt: TGTGCCAGCAGCTTAGGTGGACAGGGGGTCATGTCTGGCTACACCTTC
cdr3_aa: CASSLGGQGVMSGYTF

v_call: TRBV19
j_call: TRBJ2-6
clone_size: many
cdr3_length: 15
d_call: TRBD1
cdr3_nt: TGTGCCAGTAGTATCCGGGGACAGAGGGGCAACGTCCTGACTTTC
cdr3_aa: CASSIRGQRGNVLTF

v_call: TRBV10-3
j_call: TRBJ2-3
clone_size: many
cdr3_length: 11
d_call: -
cdr3_nt: TGTGCCATCAGTGAATTTGATACGCAGTATTTT
cdr3_aa: CAISEFDTQYF

v_call: TRBV7-8
j_call: TRBJ2-7
clone_size: -
cdr3_length: 12
d_call: TRBD2
cdr3_nt: TGTGCCAGCGGGCTAGCGGGAGTGGGGCAGTACTTC
cdr3_aa: CASGLAGVGQYF

v_call: TRBV7-9
j_call: TRBJ1-1
clone_size: many
cdr3_length: 14
d_call: TRBD1
cdr3_nt: TGTGCCAGCAGCGATGGACAGGGCAGGACTGAAGCTTTCTTT
cdr3_aa: CASSDGQGRTEAFF

v_call: TRBV30
j_call: TRBJ2-2
clone_size: -
cdr3_length: 11
d_call: -
cdr3_nt: TGTGCCTGGAGCGCAACCGGGGAGCTGTTTTTT
cdr3_aa: CAWSATGELFF

v_call: TRBV7-8
j_call: TRBJ2-1
clone_size: -
cdr3_length: 15
d_call: TRBD2
cdr3_nt: TGTGCCAGCAGGCTAGCGGGAGGACCCTACAATGAGCAGTTCTTC
cdr3_aa: CASRLAGGPYNEQFF

v_call: TRBV7-9
j_call: TRBJ2-1
clone_size: many
cdr3_length: 13
d_call: -
cdr3_nt: TGTGCCAGCAGCTTAGATGGCAGGGATGAGCAGTTCTTC
cdr3_aa: CASSLDGRDEQFF

v_call: TRBV24-1
j_call: TRBJ2-1
clone_size: -
cdr3_length: 18
d_call: TRBD2
cdr3_nt: TGTGCCACCAGTGACTCCCTGGGCGCGGGAGCATCCCGGGATGAGCAGTTCTTC
cdr3_aa: CATSDSLGAGASRDEQFF

v_call: TRBV20-1
j_call: TRBJ1-4
clone_size: many
cdr3_length: 11
d_call: TRBD1
cdr3_nt: TGCAGTGCTAGAGCTAAGGGACAGGTACTTTTT
cdr3_aa: CSARAKGQVLF

v_call: TRBV7-6
j_call: TRBJ2-3
clone_size: many
cdr3_length: 13
d_call: -
cdr3_nt: TGTGCCAGCAGCTTAGAAAGGTCAGATACGCAGTATTTT
cdr3_aa: CASSLERSDTQYF

v_call: TRBV12-3/TRBV12-4
j_call: TRBJ1-4
clone_size: many
cdr3_length: 17
d_call: -
cdr3_nt: TGTGCCAGCAGTTTACATCCGTTCGACAGCTCTAATGAAAAACTGTTTTTT
cdr3_aa: CASSLHPFDSSNEKLFF

v_call: TRBV19
j_call: TRBJ2-2
clone_size: many
cdr3_length: 13
d_call: TRBD1
cdr3_nt: TGTGCCAGTAGTGGACAGGGGGCAGGGGAGCTGTTTTTT
cdr3_aa: CASSGQGAGELFF

v_call: TRBV27
j_call: TRBJ2-7
clone_size: many
cdr3_length: 15
d_call: -
cdr3_nt: TGTGCCAGCAGTTTATCGGGGGGAATGTCCTACGAGCAGTACTTC
cdr3_aa: CASSLSGGMSYEQYF

v_call: TRBV7-6
j_call: TRBJ1-2
clone_size: -
cdr3_length: 14
d_call: TRBD1
cdr3_nt: TGTGCCAGCAGCCCGGGACAGCCAAACTATGGCTACACCTTC
cdr3_aa: CASSPGQPNYGYTF

v_call: TRBV14
j_call: TRBJ2-7
clone_size: -
cdr3_length: 15
d_call: TRBD2
cdr3_nt: TGTGCCAGCAGCCAAGATGGGAATAGCGGGTTCGAGCAGTACTTC
cdr3_aa: CASSQDGNSGFEQYF

v_call: TRBV7-3
j_call: TRBJ2-7
clone_size: many
cdr3_length: 16
d_call: TRBD2
cdr3_nt: TGTGCCAGCAGCTTGAGTGGGCGGGAGCCCCCGGGGGAGCAGTACTTC
cdr3_aa: CASSLSGREPPGEQYF

v_call: TRBV6-9
j_call: TRBJ1-4
clone_size: few
cdr3_length: 16
d_call: -
cdr3_nt: TGTGCCAGCAGTTATGGACCCCGGGCCAAAAATGAAAAACTGTTTTTT
cdr3_aa: CASSYGPRAKNEKLFF

v_call: TRBV7-8
j_call: TRBJ2-5
clone_size: many
cdr3_length: 12
d_call: TRBD1
cdr3_nt: TGTGCCAGCAAGACAGGGGCTCAGACCCAGTACTTC
cdr3_aa: CASKTGAQTQYF

v_call: TRBV5-1
j_call: TRBJ2-1
clone_size: -
cdr3_length: 17
d_call: TRBD1
cdr3_nt: TGCGCCAGCAGCTCGTTCCCAAGGACAGGGGGGAACAATGAGCAGTTCTTC
cdr3_aa: CASSSFPRTGGNNEQFF

v_call: TRBV2
j_call: TRBJ2-2
clone_size: -
cdr3_length: 13
d_call: -
cdr3_nt: TGTGCCAGCAGAGGATCACACACCGGGGAGCTGTTTTTT
cdr3_aa: CASRGSHTGELFF

v_call: TRBV6-5
j_call: TRBJ2-7
clone_size: many
cdr3_length: 15
d_call: TRBD2
cdr3_nt: TGTGCCAGCAGTTACTCGGCTAGCGGGAGACTCGAGCAGTACTTC
cdr3_aa: CASSYSASGRLEQYF

v_call: TRBV6-5
j_call: TRBJ1-1
clone_size: many
cdr3_length: 16
d_call: TRBD1
cdr3_nt: TGTGCCAGCAGTACACGGACAGGTTCCACGAACACTGAAGCTTTCTTT
cdr3_aa: CASSTRTGSTNTEAFF

v_call: TRBV11-3
j_call: TRBJ2-5
clone_size: many
cdr3_length: 14
d_call: TRBD2
cdr3_nt: TGTGCCAGCAGCTTAGTGGGGGGGCAAGAGACCCAGTACTTC
cdr3_aa: CASSLVGGQETQYF

v_call: TRBV7-2
j_call: TRBJ2-4
clone_size: -
cdr3_length: 16
d_call: -
cdr3_nt: TGTGCCAGCAGCTTACAATCAGGGCTAGCCAAAAACATTCAGTACTTC
cdr3_aa: CASSLQSGLAKNIQYF

v_call: TRBV7-9
j_call: TRBJ1-1
clone_size: -
cdr3_length: 14
d_call: -
cdr3_nt: TGTGCCAGCAGCTCGGGGCTTCGGAGAACTGAAGCTTTCTTT
cdr3_aa: CASSSGLRRTEAFF

v_call: TRBV5-1
j_call: TRBJ2-3
clone_size: -
cdr3_length: 14
d_call: -
cdr3_nt: TGCGCCAGCAGCTCCGGGACTAGCACAGATACGCAGTATTTT
cdr3_aa: CASSSGTSTDTQYF

v_call: TRBV27
j_call: TRBJ2-1
clone_size: few
cdr3_length: 16
d_call: TRBD2
cdr3_nt: TGTGCCAGCAGTCCGCGGGAGGGACTCCCCTACAATGAGCAGTTCTTC
cdr3_aa: CASSPREGLPYNEQFF

v_call: TRBV6-1
j_call: TRBJ1-5
clone_size: -
cdr3_length: 15
d_call: -
cdr3_nt: TGTGCCAGCAGTGAAGAGGCGGGCGCAGGTCAGCCCCAGCATTTT
cdr3_aa: CASSEEAGAGQPQHF

v_call: TRBV7-9
j_call: TRBJ2-2
clone_size: -
cdr3_length: 13
d_call: -
cdr3_nt: TGTGCCAGCAGCTATTACGGGGCAGGGGAGCTGTTTTTT
cdr3_aa: CASSYYGAGELFF

v_call: TRBV2
j_call: TRBJ1-2
clone_size: once
cdr3_length: 14
d_call: -
cdr3_nt: TGTGCCAGCACCCAGAACATGGGGGGCAGGGGCTACACCTTC
cdr3_aa: CASTQNMGGRGYTF

v_call: TRBV2
j_call: TRBJ2-7
clone_size: once
cdr3_length: 10
d_call: -
cdr3_nt: TGTGCCAGCAGGAGGGGCGAGCAGTACTTC
cdr3_aa: CASRRGEQYF

v_call: TRBV19
j_call: TRBJ2-2
clone_size: many
cdr3_length: 15
d_call: -
cdr3_nt: TGTGCCAGTAGTACCCCTTCATTGAACACCGGGGAGCTGTTTTTT
cdr3_aa: CASSTPSLNTGELFF

v_call: TRBV7-8
j_call: TRBJ2-5
clone_size: many
cdr3_length: 14
d_call: -
cdr3_nt: TGTGCCAGCAGAACCCGAGGGGGGGGGTACGCCCAGTACTTC
cdr3_aa: CASRTRGGGYAQYF

v_call: TRBV18
j_call: TRBJ1-6
clone_size: few
cdr3_length: 15
d_call: -
cdr3_nt: TGTGCCAGCTCACCGGGGAACGACAGGAATTCACCCCTCCACTTT
cdr3_aa: CASSPGNDRNSPLHF

v_call: TRBV29-1
j_call: TRBJ1-4
clone_size: many
cdr3_length: 12
d_call: -
cdr3_nt: TGCAGCGCTCGGACACCGGGCGGCCAACTGTTTTTT
cdr3_aa: CSARTPGGQLFF

v_call: TRBV5-6
j_call: TRBJ2-1
clone_size: many
cdr3_length: 18
d_call: TRBD1
cdr3_nt: TGTGCCAGCAGCTTGGTTCCAGGGGGCTTGAGCTCCTACAATGAGCAGTTCTTC
cdr3_aa: CASSLVPGGLSSYNEQFF